The 12 T cell receptor beta chains in this list originate from one sample, sequenced in a study of T-cell memory formation after mild COVID-19. TCRdb reprocessed the 5' RACE reads with MiXCR, giving one entry per CDR3 protein. The profile covers roughly 580,000 distinct CDR3 sequences, with around 17% appearing a single time and 9.5% to 15% taken by the ten largest. The sequenced sample consisted of PBMCs or a T cell subset sorted from them (not recorded which). The receptors were gathered from an adult woman who had mild COVID-19 (a few samples of this study predate the infection). Cell type and time point are not known.

This clonotype was counted a few times. The V and J genes are TRBV7-6 and TRBJ2-3; 8 positions agree with TRBD1. V shed 5 bases, J shed 0 bases, and the junction held 4 bases outside the gene matches. The CDR3 contains 15 residues. Germline-derived CDR1 and CDR2 are SGHVS and FNYEAQ. CDR3 loop: CASSVTGGSTDTQYF. CDR3 DNA sequence: TGTGCCAGCAGCGTTACAGGGGGGAGCACAGATACGCAGTATTTT.

The V call is TRBV7-3, the J call TRBJ2-1; tentatively, D is TRBD1 or TRBD2 (5 bases each). Trimming cost V 6 bases and J 6 bases, with 15 bases left between them. The germline CDR1 and CDR2 sequences are SGHTA and FQGTGA. The CDR3 is made up of 14 amino acids. The CDR3 bases are TGTGCCAGCAGTAGACCGGGACCCTCCAATGAGCAGTTCTTC. Encoded protein: CASSRPGPSNEQFF.

The chain employs TRBV29-1 and TRBJ2-7; a weak D match, TRBD1 (6 bases). V lost 4 bases, J lost 3 bases, and 13 bases lay in between. The CDR3 length is 13 residues. The germline CDR1 and CDR2 sequences are SQVTM and ANQGSEA. CDR3 amino acids: CSVASGQSYEQYF. In DNA form, the CDR3 reads TGCAGCGTTGCGTCTGGACAGAGCTACGAGCAGTACTTC.

This clonotype was counted only a few times. The CDR3 spells CATSMGLAVYNEQFF. DNA for the CDR3: TGTGCCACCAGCATGGGACTAGCTGTCTACAATGAGCAGTTCTTC. This rearrangement joins TRBV15 to TRBJ2-1; 9 bases match TRBD2. V dropped 4 bases and J dropped 3; count of bases not matched to a gene: 4. Germline V lookup: CDR1 LNHNV, CDR2 YYDKDF (reference sequence). This CDR3 contains 15 residues.

The rearrangement links TRBV15 to TRBJ1-1; perhaps TRBD1 as D (5 bases). Germline V lookup: CDR1 LNHNV, CDR2 YYDKDF (reference sequence). Trimming cost V 1 base and J 6 bases, with 15 bases left between them. The CDR3 runs to 15 residues. The CDR3 spells CATSRGSGRGAEAFF. DNA for the CDR3: TGTGCCACCAGCAGAGGGTCAGGGAGAGGTGCTGAAGCTTTCTTT.

This chain uses TRBV25-1 with TRBJ2-2; D uncertain. The ends were cut back, 2 bases at V and 6 bases at J, with 13 bases in the middle. The CDR3 is 15 residues long. Germline CDR1 and CDR2: MGHDK and SYGVNS. The CDR3 is CASSETLVDAGELFF. CDR3 coding DNA: TGTGCCAGCAGTGAAACCTTAGTTGACGCCGGGGAGCTGTTTTTT.

The genes are TRBV10-3 and TRBJ1-2; D possibly corresponds to TRBD1 (6 bases). V lost 3 bases and J lost 0, with 17 bases in between. Per germline, CDR1 ENHRY and CDR2 SYGVKD. The CDR3 covers 17 residues. CDR3 protein: CAISDLQGLGANYGYTF. The CDR3 bases are TGTGCCATCAGTGACCTCCAGGGGTTAGGGGCTAACTATGGCTACACCTTC.

Ten or more counts support this clonotype. The chain carries TRBV5-4 and TRBJ1-2; D gene ambiguous. The CDR3 runs to 14 residues. V dropped 1 base and J dropped 4 bases, with 11 bases sitting between them. Per germline, CDR1 SGHNT and CDR2 YYREEE (reference sequence). CDR3 sequence (DNA): TGTGCCAGCAGCTTGAAGGAGGAGAGCTATGGCTACACCTTC. Translated, it gives CASSLKEESYGYTF.

This clonotype has ten or more counts. The chain joins TRBV7-9 to TRBJ1-1; D is unclear. Deletions cut 5 bases from V and 1 base from J, with 11 bases between. CDR1 is SEHNR, CDR2 FQNEAQ, per germline (reference sequence). The CDR3 totals 14 residues. The DNA of the CDR3 is TGTGCCAGCAGCGCAACGGACGCGAACACTGAAGCTTTCTTT. It translates to CASSATDANTEAFF.

The rearrangement joins TRBV12-3 or TRBV12-4 to TRBJ2-1; 7 bases are a match to TRBD2. The V segment lost 7 bases and the J segment 2 bases; nucleotides outside the gene matches: 8. This CDR3 is 15 amino acids long. CDR3 residues: CASTQRGRPYNEQFF. The DNA for the CDR3 is TGTGCCAGCACTCAGCGGGGTCGGCCCTACAATGAGCAGTTCTTC.

This clonotype was recorded a few times. This sequence joins TRBV7-3 and TRBJ2-3, with D maybe TRBD1 (6 bases). The length of the CDR3 is 16 residues. Germline V gives CDR1 SGHTA, CDR2 FQGTGA. Trimming stripped 2 bases from V and 6 bases from J, with 18 bases between. This CDR3 reads CASSLHGAGDGDTQYF. The CDR3 coding sequence is TGTGCCAGCAGCTTACACGGTGCAGGGGATGGGGATACGCAGTATTTT.

The chain recombines TRBV4-1 with TRBJ1-2, with D possibly TRBD1 on 5 matching bases. CDR1 MGHRA and CDR2 YSYEKL come from the germline V gene. This CDR3 region has 13 residues. With 0 bases removed from V and 8 bases from J, the gap between germline ends came to 10 bases. The CDR3 reads CASSQEGGDGYTF. The DNA for the CDR3 is TGCGCCAGCAGCCAAGAAGGAGGGGACGGCTACACCTTC.